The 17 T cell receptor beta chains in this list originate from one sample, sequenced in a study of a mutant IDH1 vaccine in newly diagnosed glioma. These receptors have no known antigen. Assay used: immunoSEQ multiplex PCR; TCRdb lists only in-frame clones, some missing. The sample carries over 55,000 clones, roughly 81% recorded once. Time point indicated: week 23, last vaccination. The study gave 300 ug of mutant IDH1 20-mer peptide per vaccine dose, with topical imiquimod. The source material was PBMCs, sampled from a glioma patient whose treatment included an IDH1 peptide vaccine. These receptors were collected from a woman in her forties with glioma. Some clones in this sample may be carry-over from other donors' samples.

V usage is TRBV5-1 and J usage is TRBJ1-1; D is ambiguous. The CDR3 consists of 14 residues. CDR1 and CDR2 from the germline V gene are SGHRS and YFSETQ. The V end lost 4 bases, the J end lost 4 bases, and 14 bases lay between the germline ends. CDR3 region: CASSPAAGSTEAFF. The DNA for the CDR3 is TGCGCCAGCAGCCCAGCCGCCGGGAGCACTGAAGCTTTCTTT.

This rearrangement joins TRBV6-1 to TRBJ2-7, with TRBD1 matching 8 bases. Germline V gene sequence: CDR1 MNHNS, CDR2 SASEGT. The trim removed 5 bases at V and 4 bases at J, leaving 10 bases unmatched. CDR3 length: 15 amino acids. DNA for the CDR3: TGTGCCAGCAGTAAAGAGGACAGGGCGGAATACGAGCAGTACTTC. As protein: CASSKEDRAEYEQYF.

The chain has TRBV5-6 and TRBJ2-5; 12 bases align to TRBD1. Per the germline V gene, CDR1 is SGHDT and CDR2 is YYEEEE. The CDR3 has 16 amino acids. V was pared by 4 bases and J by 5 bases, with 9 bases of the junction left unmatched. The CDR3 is CASSTPGQGAWETQYF. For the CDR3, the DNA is TGTGCCAGCAGCACCCCGGGACAGGGGGCTTGGGAGACCCAGTACTTC. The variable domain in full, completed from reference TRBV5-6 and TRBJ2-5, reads DAGVTQSPTHLIKTRGQQVTLRCSPKSGHDTVSWYQQALGQGPQFIFQYYEEEERQRGNFPDRFSGHQFPNYSSELNVNALLLGDSALYLCASSTPGQGAWETQYFGPGTRLLVL.

The CDR3 DNA sequence: TGTGCCAGCAGAGGAGGGGGCTATAATTCACCCCTCCACTTT. This gives the protein CASRGGGYNSPLHF. The chain couples TRBV2 to TRBJ1-6; D is perhaps TRBD1 (6 bases). The V end was cut by 6 bases, the J end by 3 bases, with 9 bases between. Germline lookup yields CDR1 SNHLY and CDR2 FYNNEI. The CDR3 sequence is 14 residues long.

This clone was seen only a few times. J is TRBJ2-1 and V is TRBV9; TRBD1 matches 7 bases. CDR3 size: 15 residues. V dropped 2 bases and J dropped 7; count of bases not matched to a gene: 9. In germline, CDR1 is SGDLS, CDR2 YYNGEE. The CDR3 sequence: CASSVISTGRNEQFF. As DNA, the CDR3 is TGTGCCAGCAGCGTCATTTCGACAGGGCGGAATGAGCAGTTCTTC.

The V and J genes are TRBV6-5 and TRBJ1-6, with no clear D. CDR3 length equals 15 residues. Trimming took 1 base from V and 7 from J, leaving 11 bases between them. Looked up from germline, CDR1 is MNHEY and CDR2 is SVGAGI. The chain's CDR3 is CASSYFQGQNSPLHF. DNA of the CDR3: TGTGCCAGCAGTTACTTCCAAGGGCAAAATTCACCCCTCCACTTT.

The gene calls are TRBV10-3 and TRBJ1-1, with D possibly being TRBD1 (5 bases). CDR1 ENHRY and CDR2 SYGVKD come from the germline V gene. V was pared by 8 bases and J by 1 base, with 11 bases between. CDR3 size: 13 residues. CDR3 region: CAISTGQNTEAFF. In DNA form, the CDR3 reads TGTGCCATCTCTACAGGTCAGAACACTGAAGCTTTCTTT.

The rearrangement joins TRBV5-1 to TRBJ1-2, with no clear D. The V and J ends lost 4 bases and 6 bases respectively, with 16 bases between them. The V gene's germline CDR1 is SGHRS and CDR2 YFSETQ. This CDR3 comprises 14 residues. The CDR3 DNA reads TGCGCCAGCAGCCCCCTAAGATTGGAGGATGGCTACACCTTC. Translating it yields CASSPLRLEDGYTF.

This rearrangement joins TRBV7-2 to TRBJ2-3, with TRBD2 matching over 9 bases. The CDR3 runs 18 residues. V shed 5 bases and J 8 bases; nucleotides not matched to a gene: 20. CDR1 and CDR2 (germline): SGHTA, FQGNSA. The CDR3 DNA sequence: TGTGCCAGCAGCCCACGGGGGGCTAGCGGGGTGACCTGGGGTACGCAGTATTTT. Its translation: CASSPRGASGVTWGTQYF. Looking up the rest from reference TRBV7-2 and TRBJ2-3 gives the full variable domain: GAGVSQSPSNKVTEKGKDVELRCDPISGHTALYWYRQSLGQGLEFLIYFQGNSAPDKSGLPSDRFSAERTGGSVSTLTIQRTQQEDSAVYLCASSPRGASGVTWGTQYFGPGTRLTVL.

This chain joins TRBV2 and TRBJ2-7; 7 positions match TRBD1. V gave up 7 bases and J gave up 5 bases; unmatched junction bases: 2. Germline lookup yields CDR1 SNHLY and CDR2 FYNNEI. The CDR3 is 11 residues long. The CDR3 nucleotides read TGTGCCAGCAACAGGGGCCACGAGCAGTACTTC. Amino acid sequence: CASNRGHEQYF.

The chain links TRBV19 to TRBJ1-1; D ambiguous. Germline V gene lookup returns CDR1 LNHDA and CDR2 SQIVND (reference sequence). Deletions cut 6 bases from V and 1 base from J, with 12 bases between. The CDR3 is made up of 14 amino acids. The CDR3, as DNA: TGTGCCAGTAGAGAGAAGGCCAAGAACACTGAAGCTTTCTTT. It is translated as CASREKAKNTEAFF.

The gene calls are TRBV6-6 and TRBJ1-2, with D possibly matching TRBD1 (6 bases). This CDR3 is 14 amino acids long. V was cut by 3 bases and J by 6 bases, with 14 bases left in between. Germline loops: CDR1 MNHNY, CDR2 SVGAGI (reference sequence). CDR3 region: CASSYVGGADGYTF. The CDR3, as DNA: TGTGCCAGCAGTTATGTGGGGGGCGCGGATGGCTACACCTTC.

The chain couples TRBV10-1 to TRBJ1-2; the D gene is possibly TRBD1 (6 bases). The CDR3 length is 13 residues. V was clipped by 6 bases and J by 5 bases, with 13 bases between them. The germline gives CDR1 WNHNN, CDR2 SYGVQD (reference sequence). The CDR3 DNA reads TGCGCCAGCAGCGCGACGAGGGGGTATGGCTACACCTTC. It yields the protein CASSATRGYGYTF.

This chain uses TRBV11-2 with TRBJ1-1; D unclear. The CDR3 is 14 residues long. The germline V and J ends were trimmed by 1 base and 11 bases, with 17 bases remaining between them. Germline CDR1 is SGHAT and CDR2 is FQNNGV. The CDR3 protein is CASSLVVGLNSAFF. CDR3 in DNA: TGTGCCAGCAGCTTAGTGGTCGGTCTCAACAGCGCTTTCTTT.

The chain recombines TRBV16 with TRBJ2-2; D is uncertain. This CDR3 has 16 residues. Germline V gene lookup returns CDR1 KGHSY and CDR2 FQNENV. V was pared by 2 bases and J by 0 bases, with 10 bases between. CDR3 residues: CASSQPGQSNTGELFF. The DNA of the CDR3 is TGTGCCAGCAGCCAACCCGGGCAGTCGAACACCGGGGAGCTGTTTTTT.

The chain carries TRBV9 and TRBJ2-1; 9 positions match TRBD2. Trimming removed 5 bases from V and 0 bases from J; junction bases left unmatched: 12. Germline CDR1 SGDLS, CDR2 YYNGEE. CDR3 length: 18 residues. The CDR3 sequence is CASSSPGLASSSYNEQFF. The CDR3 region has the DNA TGTGCCAGCAGTAGTCCGGGACTAGCATCCAGCTCCTACAATGAGCAGTTCTTC.

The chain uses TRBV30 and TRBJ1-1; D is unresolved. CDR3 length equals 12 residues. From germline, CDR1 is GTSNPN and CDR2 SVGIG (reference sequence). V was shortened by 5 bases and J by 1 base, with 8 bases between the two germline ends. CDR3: CAWGRKNTEAFF. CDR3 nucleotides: TGTGCCTGGGGACGGAAGAACACTGAAGCTTTCTTT.